These 18 T cell receptor beta chains were all obtained from the same sample, sequenced in a study of control samples from healthy donors and cancer patients. The method was immunoSEQ multiplex PCR; TCRdb's version includes in-frame clones alone and lacks a portion of them. The table lists about 190,000 clones. The sequenced material came from blood. Source of these receptors: a woman in her twenties or thirties in good health.

The gene calls are TRBV14 and TRBJ2-5; D possibly matches TRBD1 or TRBD2 (5 bases each). The CDR3 sequence is 14 residues long. Trimming removed 3 bases from V and 1 base from J, with 9 bases in between. Looked up from germline, CDR1 is SGHDN and CDR2 is FVKESK. Here the CDR3 DNA reads TGTGCCAGCAGCCAGCCAGGGAGCCAAGAGACCCAGTACTTC. Protein product: CASSQPGSQETQYF.

The V gene is TRBV6-5, the J gene TRBJ2-1; TRBD2 matches 8 bases. CDR1 is MNHEY and CDR2 is SVGAGI in the germline V gene. The ends lost 4 bases at V and 7 bases at J; junction bases unmatched: 6. The CDR3 runs to 14 residues. This CDR3 is CASSSRGGWNEQFF. The CDR3 DNA reads as TGTGCCAGCAGTTCCCGGGGGGGGTGGAATGAGCAGTTCTTC.

The V call is TRBV3-1 (or the pseudogene TRBV3-2), the J call TRBJ2-3; 7 nucleotides align to TRBD2. This CDR3 has 13 amino acids. Germline assignment: CDR1 LGHDT and CDR2 YNNKEL (reference sequence). V was clipped by 6 bases and J by 6 bases; unmatched bases: 6. The CDR3 is CASRRGLVDTQYF. CDR3 DNA sequence: TGTGCCAGCAGACGCGGACTAGTGGATACGCAGTATTTT.

The V and J genes are TRBV25-1 and TRBJ2-2; a weak D match, TRBD2 (5 bases). Germline CDR1 MGHDK, CDR2 SYGVNS. V was cut by 2 bases and J by 3 bases, with 13 bases left in between. The CDR3 extends over 16 amino acids. CDR3 nucleotide sequence: TGTGCCAGCAGTGAAGGCGGAGGACTTCACACCGGGGAGCTGTTTTTT. Protein: CASSEGGGLHTGELFF.

V gene TRBV19 combines with J gene TRBJ1-4; TRBD1 aligns across 8 bases. V lost 5 bases, J lost 6 bases, and 5 bases stayed unmatched. There are 14 residues in the CDR3. Germline V CDR1 and CDR2: LNHDA, SQIVND (reference sequence). The CDR3 nucleotides read TGTGCCAGTAGTCCGGACAGGGTAGATGAAAAACTGTTTTTT. Its protein product is CASSPDRVDEKLFF.

The chain is built from TRBV6-2 or TRBV6-3 and TRBJ2-1, with 8 bases lining up with TRBD2. CDR3 length equals 15 residues. CDR1 and CDR2 from the germline V gene are MNHEY and SVGEGT. V dropped 2 bases and J dropped 8; count of bases not matched to a gene: 8. The CDR3 region has the DNA TGTGCCAGCAGTTACACCAATAGCGGGGACTATGAGCAGTTCTTC. Its protein product is CASSYTNSGDYEQFF.

The chain is built from TRBV5-8 and TRBJ2-7; the D gene is possibly TRBD1 (5 bases). The CDR3 has 15 amino acids. Trimming shortened V by 0 bases and J by 3 bases, and 13 bases separated the two germline ends. Germline-derived CDR1 and CDR2 are SGHTS and YDEGEE. CDR3 amino acids: CASSLVPGIGYEQYF. CDR3 DNA sequence: TGTGCCAGCAGCTTGGTTCCAGGGATCGGCTACGAGCAGTACTTC.

Written as DNA, the CDR3 is TGCGCCAGCAGCTTGGCGGGGGGGCCGTTAGGCACTGAAGCTTTCTTT. Translating it yields CASSLAGGPLGTEAFF. The chain couples TRBV5-1 to TRBJ1-1; a possible D gene is TRBD1 (6 bases). Trimming took off 0 bases at V and 4 bases at J, with 16 bases between the two ends. The CDR3 runs to 16 residues. Germline V gene sequence: CDR1 SGHRS, CDR2 YFSETQ.

The gene calls are TRBV5-6 and TRBJ1-3; weak D call: TRBD1 (5 bases). Germline values: CDR1 SGHDT, CDR2 YYEEEE. With 0 bases removed from V and 5 bases from J, the gap between germline ends came to 12 bases. This CDR3 comprises 15 residues. CDR3 sequence: CASSLAAGSRNTIYF. The CDR3 DNA reads as TGTGCCAGCAGCTTGGCCGCAGGGAGTAGAAACACCATATATTTT.

The chain is built from TRBV19 and TRBJ1-6, with D unclear. The V gene's germline CDR1 is LNHDA and CDR2 SQIVND (reference sequence). This CDR3 spans 12 amino acids. Deletions cut 5 bases from V and 10 bases from J, with 9 bases between. In DNA form, the CDR3 reads TGTGCCAGTAGTGGAGGCGTCTCACCCCTCCACTTT. Translating it yields CASSGGVSPLHF.

The V and J genes are TRBV6-1 and TRBJ2-7; 11 nucleotides match TRBD2. Germline values: CDR1 MNHNS, CDR2 SASEGT. The CDR3 contains 15 residues. V lost 2 bases and J lost 0; bases outside the gene matches: 0. This chain's CDR3 is CASSELAGGSYEQYF. Here the CDR3 DNA reads TGTGCCAGCAGTGAACTAGCGGGGGGCTCCTACGAGCAGTACTTC.

The rearrangement links TRBV5-1 to TRBJ1-5, with 12 bases matching TRBD1. After removal of 5 bases from V and 0 bases from J, the junction contained 6 bases not matched to a gene. The CDR3 is 17 residues long. CDR1 and CDR2 from the germline V gene are SGHRS and YFSETQ. Written as DNA, the CDR3 is TGCGCCAGCAGTCCCGGGACAGGGGGCGATAGCAATCAGCCCCAGCATTTT. The encoded protein is CASSPGTGGDSNQPQHF.

The chain links TRBV4-3 to TRBJ1-3, with D unresolved. The germline V gene has CDR1 LGHNA and CDR2 YSLEER. V lost 3 bases and J lost 0, with 12 bases in between. The length of the CDR3 is 16 residues. The CDR3 loop reads CASSHRPRGSGNTIYF. The CDR3 nucleotides are TGCGCCAGCAGCCATAGACCTCGGGGCTCTGGAAACACCATATATTTT.

This rearrangement joins TRBV5-1 to TRBJ1-4; 7 bases align to TRBD1. Germline lookup yields CDR1 SGHRS and CDR2 YFSETQ. CDR3 size: 14 residues. V dropped 4 bases and J dropped 6; count of bases not matched to a gene: 6. Here the CDR3 reads CASSKGGPDEKLFF. CDR3 DNA: TGCGCCAGCAGCAAAGGGGGCCCTGATGAAAAACTGTTTTTT.

V is TRBV6-1 and J is TRBJ1-2, with TRBD1 as a possible D gene (6 bases). In germline, CDR1 is MNHNS, CDR2 SASEGT. The CDR3 is 13 amino acids. The V and J ends lost 1 base and 10 bases respectively, with 13 bases between them. Here the CDR3 reads CASSEGGYRDYTF. The CDR3 DNA reads TGTGCCAGCAGTGAAGGAGGCTACAGGGACTACACCTTC.

V gene TRBV25-1 combines with J gene TRBJ2-4; maybe TRBD2 (5 bases). V gave up 6 bases and J gave up 9 bases, with 18 bases separating them. Looked up from germline, CDR1 is MGHDK and CDR2 is SYGVNS. The CDR3 runs 14 residues. The CDR3 is CASSLTNTRGIQYF. CDR3 in DNA: TGTGCCAGCAGCTTGACTAACACCAGAGGCATTCAGTACTTC.

This chain uses TRBV6-5 with TRBJ1-1; D is possibly TRBD1 (5 bases). Trimming cost V 2 bases and J 2 bases, with 12 bases left between them. The CDR3 loop spans 15 amino acids. Per the germline V gene, CDR1 is MNHEY and CDR2 is SVGAGI. The DNA of the CDR3 is TGTGCCAGCAGTTACGGGGCAGGGCTAAACACTGAAGCTTTCTTT. Its protein product is CASSYGAGLNTEAFF.

The CDR3 sequence is CASSYSGPIGTQYF. The CDR3 nucleotides read TGTGCCAGCAGTTACTCGGGTCCGATCGGGACCCAGTACTTC. J is TRBJ2-5 and V is TRBV6-5, with unresolved D. The CDR3 has 14 residues. V was pared by 0 bases and J by 7 bases, with 12 bases between. Germline V lookup: CDR1 MNHEY, CDR2 SVGAGI.